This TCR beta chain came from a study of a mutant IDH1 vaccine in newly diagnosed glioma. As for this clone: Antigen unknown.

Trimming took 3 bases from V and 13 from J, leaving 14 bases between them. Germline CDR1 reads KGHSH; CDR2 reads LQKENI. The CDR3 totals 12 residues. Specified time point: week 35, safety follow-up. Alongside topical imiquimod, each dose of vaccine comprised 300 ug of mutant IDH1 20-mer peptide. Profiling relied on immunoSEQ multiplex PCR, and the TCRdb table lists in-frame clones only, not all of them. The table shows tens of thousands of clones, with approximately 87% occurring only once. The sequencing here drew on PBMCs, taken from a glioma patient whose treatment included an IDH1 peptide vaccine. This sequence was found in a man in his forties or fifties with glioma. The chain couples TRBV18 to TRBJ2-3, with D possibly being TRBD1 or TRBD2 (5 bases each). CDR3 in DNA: TGTGCCAGCTCACCGGGGGACCCAGTAAAGTATTTT. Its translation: CASSPGDPVKYF.